Following are 5 T cell receptor beta chains from one sample sequenced in a study of T cell changes during pregnancy in multiple sclerosis. Profiled with immunoSEQ multiplex PCR; TCRdb holds only in-frame clones, not every one. The profile covers some 19,000 clones, with roughly 88% appearing a single time and roughly 5.1% taken by the ten largest. Source: CD8+ T cells from peripheral blood mononuclear cells, taken after pregnancy. Receptors were obtained from a female donor in good health, enrolled as a control in a pregnancy study.

The V call is TRBV7-2, the J call TRBJ1-1, with D unclear. This CDR3 comprises 12 residues. V was pared by 1 base and J by 7 bases, with 7 bases between. Germline CDR1 is SGHTA and CDR2 is FQGNSA. The CDR3 DNA is TGTGCCAGCAGCTTAGGGCGGGGTGAAGCTTTCTTT. It is translated as CASSLGRGEAFF.

Written as DNA, the CDR3 is TGTGCCAGCAGCGTAGCTCGGCAGGGTACAGGTGGCTACACCTTC. The encoded protein is CASSVARQGTGGYTF. The V and J genes are TRBV9 and TRBJ1-2; TRBD1 might be the D (5 bases). Trimming removed 0 bases at V and 7 bases at J, with 16 bases between. CDR1 SGDLS and CDR2 YYNGEE come from the germline V gene. This CDR3 contains 15 residues.

This clone is medium-sized (0.01 to 0.1%) within its sample. The same CDR3 arises from other DNA sequences in this sample as well. The chain combines TRBV29-1 with TRBJ2-1; TRBD2 might be the D (5 bases). V gave up 7 bases and J gave up 5 bases, with 6 bases separating them. Germline CDR1 and CDR2: SQVTM and ANQGSEA. This CDR3 spans 10 amino acids. CDR3 protein: CSAGDNEQFF. The CDR3 region has the DNA TGCAGCGCCGGGGACAATGAGCAGTTCTTC.

This clone was found once. The chain recombines TRBV14 with TRBJ2-7, with 7 bases aligning to TRBD1. Trimming removed 8 bases from V and 2 bases from J; junction bases left unmatched: 9. Germline V CDR1 and CDR2: SGHDN, FVKESK. The length of the CDR3 is 14 residues. Written as DNA, the CDR3 is TGTGCCAGCGGACGCCGGGACAGCGCCTACGAGCAGTACTTC. It codes for CASGRRDSAYEQYF.

This chain links TRBV19 with TRBJ2-1; 12 nucleotides agree with TRBD2. J was trimmed by 4 bases and V by 8 bases; bases with no gene match: 6. This CDR3 comprises 15 residues. Germline assignment: CDR1 LNHDA and CDR2 SQIVND (reference sequence). The CDR3 loop is CASSSSGGDYNEQFF. The DNA of the CDR3 is TGTGCCAGTTCCTCTAGCGGGGGGGATTACAATGAGCAGTTCTTC.